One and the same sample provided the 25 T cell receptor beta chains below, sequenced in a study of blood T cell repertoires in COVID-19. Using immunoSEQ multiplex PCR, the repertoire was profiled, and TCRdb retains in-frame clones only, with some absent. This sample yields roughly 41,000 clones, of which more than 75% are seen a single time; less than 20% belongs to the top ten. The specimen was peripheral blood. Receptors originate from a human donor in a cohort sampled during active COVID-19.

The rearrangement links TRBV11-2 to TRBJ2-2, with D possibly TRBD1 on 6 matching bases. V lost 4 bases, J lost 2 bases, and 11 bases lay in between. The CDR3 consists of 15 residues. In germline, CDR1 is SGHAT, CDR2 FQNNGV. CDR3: CASSSYRVNTGELFF. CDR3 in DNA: TGTGCCAGCAGCTCCTACAGGGTTAACACCGGGGAGCTGTTTTTT.

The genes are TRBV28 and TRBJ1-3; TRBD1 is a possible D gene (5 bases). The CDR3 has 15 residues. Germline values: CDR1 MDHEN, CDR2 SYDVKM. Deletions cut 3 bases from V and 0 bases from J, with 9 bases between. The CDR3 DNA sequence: TGTGCCAGCAGTTTGGGGGGAGCCTCTGGAAACACCATATATTTT. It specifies CASSLGGASGNTIYF.

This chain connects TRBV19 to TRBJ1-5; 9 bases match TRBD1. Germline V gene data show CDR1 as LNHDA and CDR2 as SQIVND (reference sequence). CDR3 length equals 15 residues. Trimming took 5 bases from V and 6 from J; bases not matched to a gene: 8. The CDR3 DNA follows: TGTGCCAGTAGTGTCACAGGGGGCCAGCTTCAGCCCCAGCATTTT. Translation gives CASSVTGGQLQPQHF.

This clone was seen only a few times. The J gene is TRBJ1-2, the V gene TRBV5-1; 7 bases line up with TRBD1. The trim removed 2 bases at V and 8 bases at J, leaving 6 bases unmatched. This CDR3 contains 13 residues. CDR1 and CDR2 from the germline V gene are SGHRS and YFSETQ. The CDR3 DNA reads TGCGCCAGCAGCTTCGGGACAGTGGGAGGCTACACCTTC. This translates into CASSFGTVGGYTF.

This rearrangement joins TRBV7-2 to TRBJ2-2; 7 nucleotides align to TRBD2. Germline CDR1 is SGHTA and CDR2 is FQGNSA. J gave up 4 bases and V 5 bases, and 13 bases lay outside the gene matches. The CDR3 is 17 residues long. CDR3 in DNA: TGTGCCAGCAGCAGAACTGTCGGGGGGATGTCCACCGGGGAGCTGTTTTTT. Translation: CASSRTVGGMSTGELFF.

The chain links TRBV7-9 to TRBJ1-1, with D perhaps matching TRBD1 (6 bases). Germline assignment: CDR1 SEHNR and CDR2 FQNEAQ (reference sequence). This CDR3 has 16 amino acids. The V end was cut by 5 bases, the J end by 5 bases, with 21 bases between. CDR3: CASSPPGVSKRTEAFF. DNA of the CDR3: TGTGCCAGCAGCCCCCCAGGGGTTTCTAAAAGGACTGAAGCTTTCTTT.

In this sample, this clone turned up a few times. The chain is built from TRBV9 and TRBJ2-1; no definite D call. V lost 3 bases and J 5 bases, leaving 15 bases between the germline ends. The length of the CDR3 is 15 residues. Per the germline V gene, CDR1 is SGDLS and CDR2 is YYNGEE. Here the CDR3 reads CASSASGPVDNEQFF. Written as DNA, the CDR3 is TGTGCCAGCAGCGCATCGGGTCCTGTCGACAATGAGCAGTTCTTC.

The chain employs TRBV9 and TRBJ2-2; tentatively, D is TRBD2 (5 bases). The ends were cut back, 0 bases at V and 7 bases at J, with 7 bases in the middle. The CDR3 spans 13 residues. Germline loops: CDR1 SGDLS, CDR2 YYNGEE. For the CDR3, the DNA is TGTGCCAGCAGCGTAGGTGGGAGCGGGGAGCTGTTTTTT. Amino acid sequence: CASSVGGSGELFF.

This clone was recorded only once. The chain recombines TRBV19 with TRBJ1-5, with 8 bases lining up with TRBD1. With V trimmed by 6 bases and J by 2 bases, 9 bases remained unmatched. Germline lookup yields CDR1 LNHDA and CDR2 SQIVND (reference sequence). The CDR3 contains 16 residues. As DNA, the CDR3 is TGTGCCAGTAGCTTAAGCCCACAGGGGGGCAATCAGCCCCAGCATTTT. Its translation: CASSLSPQGGNQPQHF.

The CDR3 sequence: CASSPGSSPYF. The CDR3 bases are TGCGCCAGCAGTCCGGGATCATCCCCCTACTTC. This chain connects TRBV23-1 to TRBJ2-7; weak D call: TRBD2 (5 bases). TRBV23-1 is annotated as an ORF whose role is uncertain. The CDR3 spans 11 residues. Trimming pared 4 bases from V and 13 bases from J, leaving 14 bases between.

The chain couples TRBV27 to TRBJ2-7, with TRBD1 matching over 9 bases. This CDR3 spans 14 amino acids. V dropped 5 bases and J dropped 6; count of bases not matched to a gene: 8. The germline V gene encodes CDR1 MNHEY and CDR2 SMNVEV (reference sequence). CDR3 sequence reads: CASSPGTGLGEQYF. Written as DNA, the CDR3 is TGTGCCAGCAGTCCCGGGACAGGGTTAGGCGAGCAGTACTTC.

CDR3 sequence reads: CASLPPLAGEDTQYF. The CDR3 DNA is TGTGCCAGCCTTCCCCCCCTAGCGGGAGAGGATACGCAGTATTTT. This rearrangement joins TRBV2 to TRBJ2-3, with 10 bases identical to TRBD2. CDR1 and CDR2 from the germline V gene are SNHLY and FYNNEI. V shed 8 bases and J 6 bases; nucleotides not matched to a gene: 11. The CDR3 extends over 15 amino acids.

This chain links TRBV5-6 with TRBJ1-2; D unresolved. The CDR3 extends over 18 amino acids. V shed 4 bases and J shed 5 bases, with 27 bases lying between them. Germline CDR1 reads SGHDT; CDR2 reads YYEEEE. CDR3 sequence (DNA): TGTGCCAGCAGCCCCTTGGGCGGGTCGGCTGGACTGGGGTATGGCTACACCTTC. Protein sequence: CASSPLGGSAGLGYGYTF.

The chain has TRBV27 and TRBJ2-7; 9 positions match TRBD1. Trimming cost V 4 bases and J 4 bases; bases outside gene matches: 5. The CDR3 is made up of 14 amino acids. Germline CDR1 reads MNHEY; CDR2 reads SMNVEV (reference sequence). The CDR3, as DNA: TGTGCCAGCAGTTGGGACAGGGTCGGGTACGAGCAGTACTTC. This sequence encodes CASSWDRVGYEQYF.

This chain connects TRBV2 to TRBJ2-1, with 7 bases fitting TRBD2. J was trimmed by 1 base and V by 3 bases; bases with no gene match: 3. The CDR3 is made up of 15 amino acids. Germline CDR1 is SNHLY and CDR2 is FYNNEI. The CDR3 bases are TGTGCCAGCAGTGATCCAGCGGGGTCCTACAATGAGCAGTTCTTC. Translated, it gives CASSDPAGSYNEQFF. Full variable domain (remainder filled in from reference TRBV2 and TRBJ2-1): EPEVTQTPSHQVTQMGQEVILRCVPISNHLYFYWYRQILGQKVEFLVSFYNNEISEKSEIFDDQFSVERPDGSNFTLKIRSTKLEDSAMYFCASSDPAGSYNEQFFGPGTRLTVL.

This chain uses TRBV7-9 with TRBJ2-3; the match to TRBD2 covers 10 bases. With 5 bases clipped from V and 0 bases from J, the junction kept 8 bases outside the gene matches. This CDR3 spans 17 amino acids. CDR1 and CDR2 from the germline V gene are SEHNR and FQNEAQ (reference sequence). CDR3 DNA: TGTGCCAGCAGCCAGTCCGTTAGCGGGGGGAGCACAGATACGCAGTATTTT. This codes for CASSQSVSGGSTDTQYF. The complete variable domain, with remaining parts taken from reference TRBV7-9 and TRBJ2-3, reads DTGVSQNPRHKITKRGQNVTFRCDPISEHNRLYWYRQTLGQGPEFLTYFQNEAQLEKSRLLSDRFSAERPKGSFSTLEIQRTEQGDSAMYLCASSQSVSGGSTDTQYFGPGTRLTVL.

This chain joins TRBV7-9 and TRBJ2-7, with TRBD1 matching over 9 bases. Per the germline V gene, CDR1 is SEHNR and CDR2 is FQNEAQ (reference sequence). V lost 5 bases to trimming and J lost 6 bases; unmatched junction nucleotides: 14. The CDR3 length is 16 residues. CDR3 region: CASSPPDRGITSEQYF. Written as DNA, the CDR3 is TGTGCCAGCAGCCCCCCCGACAGGGGGATCACCTCCGAGCAGTACTTC.

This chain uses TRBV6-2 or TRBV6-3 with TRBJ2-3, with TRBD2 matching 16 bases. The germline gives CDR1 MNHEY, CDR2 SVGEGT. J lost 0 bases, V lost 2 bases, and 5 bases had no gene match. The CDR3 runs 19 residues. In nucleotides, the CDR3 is TGTGCCAGCAGTTACACGGGGACTAGCGGGGGGGGAAGCACAGATACGCAGTATTTT. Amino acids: CASSYTGTSGGGSTDTQYF.

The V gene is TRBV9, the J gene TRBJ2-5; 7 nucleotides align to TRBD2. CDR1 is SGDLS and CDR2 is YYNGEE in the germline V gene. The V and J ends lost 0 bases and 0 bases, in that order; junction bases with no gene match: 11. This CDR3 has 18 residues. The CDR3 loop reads CASSVESNSGSYQETQYF. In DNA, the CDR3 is TGTGCCAGCAGCGTAGAATCGAATAGCGGGTCGTACCAAGAGACCCAGTACTTC.

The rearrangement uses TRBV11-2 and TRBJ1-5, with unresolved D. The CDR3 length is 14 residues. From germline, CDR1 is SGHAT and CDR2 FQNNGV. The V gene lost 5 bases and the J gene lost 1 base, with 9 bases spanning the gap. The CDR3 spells CASSPTGSNQPQHF. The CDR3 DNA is TGTGCCAGCAGCCCGACGGGAAGCAATCAGCCCCAGCATTTT.

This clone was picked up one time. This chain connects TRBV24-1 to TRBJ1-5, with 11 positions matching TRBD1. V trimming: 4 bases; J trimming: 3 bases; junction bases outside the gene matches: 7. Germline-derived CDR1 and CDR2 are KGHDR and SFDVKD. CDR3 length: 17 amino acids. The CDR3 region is CATSDPRTGGNNQPQHF. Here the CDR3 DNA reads TGTGCCACCAGTGACCCAAGGACAGGGGGCAACAATCAGCCCCAGCATTTT.

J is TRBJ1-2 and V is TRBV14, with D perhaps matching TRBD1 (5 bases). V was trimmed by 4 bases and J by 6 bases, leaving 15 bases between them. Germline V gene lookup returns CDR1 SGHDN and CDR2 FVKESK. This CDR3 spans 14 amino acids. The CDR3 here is CASSRKLRGDGYTF. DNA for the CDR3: TGTGCCAGCAGCCGAAAACTTAGGGGCGATGGCTACACCTTC.

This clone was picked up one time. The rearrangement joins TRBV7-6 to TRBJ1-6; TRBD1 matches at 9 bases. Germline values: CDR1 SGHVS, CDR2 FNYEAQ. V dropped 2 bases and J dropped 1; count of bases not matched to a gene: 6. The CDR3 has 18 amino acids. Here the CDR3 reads CASSLRDREVSYNSPLHF. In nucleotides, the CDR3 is TGTGCCAGCAGCTTACGGGACAGGGAGGTATCCTATAATTCACCCCTCCACTTT.

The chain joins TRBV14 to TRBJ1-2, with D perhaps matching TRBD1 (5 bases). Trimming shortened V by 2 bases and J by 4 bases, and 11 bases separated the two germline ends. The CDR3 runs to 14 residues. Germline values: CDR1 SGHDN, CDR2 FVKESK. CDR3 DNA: TGTGCCAGCAGCCAAATTCTGGGGGGCTATGGCTACACCTTC. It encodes CASSQILGGYGYTF.

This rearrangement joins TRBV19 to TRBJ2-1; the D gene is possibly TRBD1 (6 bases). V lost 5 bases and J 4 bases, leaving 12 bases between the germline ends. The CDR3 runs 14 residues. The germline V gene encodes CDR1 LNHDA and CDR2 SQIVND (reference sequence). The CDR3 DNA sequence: TGTGCCAGTAGTCGCCGACAGGAATACAATGAGCAGTTCTTC. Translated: CASSRRQEYNEQFF.